The sequence of this T cell receptor beta chain was determined in a study of T-cell reconstitution after alpha-beta-depleted transplantation in children. Unique molecular identifiers were incorporated during preparation of the TCRbeta library. MiXCR, applied by TCRdb to the PCR reads, yields one record per CDR3 protein. This table has around 250,000 distinct CDR3 sequences, 9.9% appearing once. Germline V CDR1 and CDR2: SGHVS, FQNEAQ. The CDR3 sequence is 16 residues long. V was shortened by 0 bases and J by 4 bases, with 15 bases between the two germline ends. This specimen was PBMCs from the stem cell graft donor, taken from the stem cell graft. The origin of this receptor is a human donor who donated a stem cell graft to a child with SCID. This rearrangement joins TRBV7-8 to TRBJ1-2, with D unresolved. The CDR3 region is CASSLATNNKGYGYTF. The CDR3 DNA sequence: TGTGCCAGCAGCTTAGCGACTAACAACAAGGGCTATGGCTACACCTTC.